This entry lists 9 T cell receptor beta chains sequenced from one sample in a study of early T cells in non-severe SARS-CoV-2 infection. TCRdb recomputed calls from the 5' RACE reads with MiXCR, one row per CDR3 protein. This table holds under 90,000 distinct CDR3 sequences, around 13% found once. The sample comprised whole blood. Source of these receptors: an adult who was a healthcare worker with PCR-confirmed SARS-CoV-2 infection or an uninfected control (not recorded which).

This clonotype was counted between two and nine times. The chain is built from TRBV28 and TRBJ1-5, with TRBD1 as a possible D gene (6 bases). Germline CDR1 is MDHEN and CDR2 is SYDVKM. This CDR3 has 15 residues. V was clipped by 10 bases and J by 4 bases, with 20 bases between them. CDR3 DNA: TGTGCCACCAGACCCCCGGGACACCTTAATCAGCCCCAGCATTTT. Its translation is CATRPPGHLNQPQHF.

The table lists this clonotype with a few counts. The chain is built from TRBV28 and TRBJ1-2; D gene uncertain. The CDR3 sequence is 14 residues long. CDR1 and CDR2 (germline): MDHEN, SYDVKM. V was cut by 5 bases and J by 8 bases, with 18 bases left in between. CDR3 sequence (DNA): TGTGCCAGCAGTGAACATCGGACGGCCATCGGCTACACCTTC. Protein sequence: CASSEHRTAIGYTF.

This clonotype was seen a handful of times. The chain is built from TRBV28 and TRBJ1-5; D is ambiguous. Trimming took off 6 bases at V and 4 bases at J, with 7 bases between the two ends. Germline CDR1 reads MDHEN; CDR2 reads SYDVKM. There are 12 residues in the CDR3. The CDR3, as DNA: TGTGCCAGCAGGGATCCTAATCAGCCCCAGCATTTT. This translates into CASRDPNQPQHF.

The CDR3 spells CASRLGETQYF. CDR3 bases: TGTGCCAGCAGGCTGGGAGAGACCCAGTACTTC. The rearrangement uses TRBV6-5 and TRBJ2-5; D gene uncertain. Germline CDR1 is MNHEY and CDR2 is SVGAGI. The CDR3 extends over 11 amino acids. Between the trimmed V and J ends, which lost 6 bases and 4 bases, there was a span of 6 bases.

The rearrangement joins TRBV10-3 to TRBJ2-2, with 9 bases fitting TRBD2. Trimming at V came to 8 bases and at J to 3 bases, leaving 7 bases not matched to a gene. The length of the CDR3 is 15 residues. From germline, CDR1 is ENHRY and CDR2 SYGVKD. The CDR3 sequence: CAIPSGLADTGELFF. The CDR3 region has the DNA TGTGCCATCCCTTCGGGACTAGCTGACACCGGGGAGCTGTTTTTT.

This clonotype has more than one count but fewer than ten. At one end the junction does not follow the germline gene, possibly because of a read error. This chain uses TRBV27 with TRBJ2-6, with D possibly TRBD1 on 5 matching bases. The CDR3 consists of 17 residues. Germline V lookup: CDR1 MNHEY, CDR2 SMNVEV (reference sequence). This CDR3 reads CASILRRGSSGANVLTF. The CDR3 region has the DNA TGTGCCAGCATTTTACGTAGGGGAAGCTCTGGGGCCAACGTCCTGACTTTC.

V gene TRBV24-1 combines with J gene TRBJ1-2; D gene ambiguous. Trimming left V 3 bases short and J 0 bases short, with 13 bases between. Germline lookup yields CDR1 KGHDR and CDR2 SFDVKD. This CDR3 has 16 residues. CDR3 sequence reads: CATSDPASEANYGYTF. The CDR3 coding sequence is TGTGCCACCAGTGATCCCGCCAGTGAAGCTAACTATGGCTACACCTTC.

The rearrangement joins TRBV20-1 to TRBJ2-4, with TRBD2 matching over 7 bases. Trimming at V came to 6 bases and at J to 6 bases, leaving 8 bases not matched to a gene. The CDR3 is 13 amino acids. Per germline, CDR1 DFQATT and CDR2 SNEGSKA (reference sequence). Here the CDR3 reads CSALSGEGNIQYF. In nucleotides, the CDR3 is TGCAGTGCCCTGAGCGGGGAAGGAAACATTCAGTACTTC.

As concerns this clonotype: A single base separates this from a much larger clone, so it may be a read error. CDR3 loop: CVSSPPSGNYGYTF. CDR3 sequence (DNA): TGTGTCAGCTCACCACCGTCGGGGAACTATGGCTACACCTTC. V and J are TRBV18 and TRBJ1-2; no reliable D call. The CDR3 contains 14 residues. From germline, CDR1 is KGHSH and CDR2 LQKENI.